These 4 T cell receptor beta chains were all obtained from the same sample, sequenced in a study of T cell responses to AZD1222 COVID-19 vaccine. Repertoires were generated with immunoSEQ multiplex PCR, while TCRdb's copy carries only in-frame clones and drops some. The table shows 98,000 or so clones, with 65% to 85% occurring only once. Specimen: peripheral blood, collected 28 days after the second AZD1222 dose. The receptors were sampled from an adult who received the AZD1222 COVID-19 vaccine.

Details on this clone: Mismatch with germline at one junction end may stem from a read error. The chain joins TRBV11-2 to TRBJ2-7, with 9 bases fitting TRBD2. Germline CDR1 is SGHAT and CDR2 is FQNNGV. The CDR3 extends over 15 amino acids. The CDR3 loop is CASSLGGGASDEQYF. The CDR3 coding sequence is TGTGCCAGCAGCTTGGGCGGGGGGGCCTCCGACGAGCAGTACTTC.

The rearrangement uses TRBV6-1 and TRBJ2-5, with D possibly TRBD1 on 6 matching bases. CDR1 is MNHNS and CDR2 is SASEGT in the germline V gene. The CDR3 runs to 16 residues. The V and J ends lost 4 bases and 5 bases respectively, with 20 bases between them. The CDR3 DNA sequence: TGTGCCAGCAGTGCGTTTGTGGGGGCTCGCGGGGAGACCCAGTACTTC. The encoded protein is CASSAFVGARGETQYF.

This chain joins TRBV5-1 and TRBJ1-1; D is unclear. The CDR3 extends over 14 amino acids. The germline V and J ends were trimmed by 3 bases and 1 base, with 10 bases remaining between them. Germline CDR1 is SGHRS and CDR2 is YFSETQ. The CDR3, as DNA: TGCGCCAGCAGCTCCCTCGGTAAGAACACTGAAGCTTTCTTT. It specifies CASSSLGKNTEAFF.

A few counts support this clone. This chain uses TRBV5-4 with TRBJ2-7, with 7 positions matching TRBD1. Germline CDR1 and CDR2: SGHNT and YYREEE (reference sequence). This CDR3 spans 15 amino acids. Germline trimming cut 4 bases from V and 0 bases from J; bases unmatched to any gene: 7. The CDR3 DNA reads TGTGCCAGCAGCATCCGGGACAGAGCCTCCTACGAGCAGTACTTC. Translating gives CASSIRDRASYEQYF.